One and the same sample provided the 8 T cell receptor beta chains below, sequenced in a study of T cells in Graves' hyperthyroidism and ophthalmopathy. Amplified regions were TCR beta CDR3 sequences from RNA transcripts. An initial round of RT-PCR targeting the TCR CDR3 relied on the HTBI primer set. TCRdb itself ran the multiplex PCR reads through MiXCR, one entry per CDR3 protein. The table records roughly 420,000 distinct CDR3 sequences, roughly 14% of them present only once. The source material was blood. All receptors come from a woman younger than 35 with Graves' hyperthyroidism.

The sample holds many counts of this clonotype. The chain has TRBV20-1 and TRBJ2-1, with 8 nucleotides matching TRBD1. The V gene end was trimmed by 1 base and the J gene end by 7 bases; junction bases not matched to a gene: 6. The germline V gene has CDR1 DFQATT and CDR2 SNEGSKA (reference sequence). CDR3 size: 14 residues. The CDR3 spells CSARASDRDNEQFF. CDR3 sequence (DNA): TGCAGTGCTAGAGCCTCGGACAGGGATAATGAGCAGTTCTTC.

This clonotype has just a few counts. The CDR3 loop is CSVEPVVDRVNEQFF. As DNA, the CDR3 is TGCAGCGTTGAGCCCGTAGTGGACAGGGTCAATGAGCAGTTCTTC. The genes are TRBV29-1 and TRBJ2-1; 8 bases map to TRBD1. V was clipped by 3 bases and J by 6 bases; unmatched bases: 10. Germline CDR1 SQVTM, CDR2 ANQGSEA. The CDR3 loop spans 15 amino acids.

This clonotype was observed at least ten times. J is TRBJ1-5 and V is TRBV12-3 or TRBV12-4; D gene uncertain. The length of the CDR3 is 15 residues. Trimming cost V 5 bases and J 4 bases, with 15 bases left between them. The DNA of the CDR3 is TGTGCCAGCAGTATTTCGGACCTCAAAAATCAGCCCCAGCATTTT. It translates to CASSISDLKNQPQHF.

The V call is TRBV5-1, the J call TRBJ2-3; maybe TRBD2 (6 bases). This CDR3 contains 17 residues. CDR1 is SGHRS and CDR2 is YFSETQ in the germline V gene. V shed 3 bases and J shed 2 bases, with 19 bases lying between them. CDR3: CASSSGTLVGFTDTQYF. The CDR3 nucleotides are TGCGCCAGCAGCTCCGGGACTTTGGTCGGGTTCACAGATACGCAGTATTTT. Complete variable domain (other parts from reference TRBV5-1 and TRBJ2-3): KAGVTQTPRYLIKTRGQQVTLSCSPISGHRSVSWYQQTPGQGLQFLFEYFSETQRNKGNFPGRFSGRQFSNSRSEMNVSTLELGDSALYLCASSSGTLVGFTDTQYFGPGTRLTVL.

The chain is built from TRBV4-3 and TRBJ2-5, with a possible D match to TRBD2 (6 bases). The V and J ends lost 4 bases and 4 bases respectively, with 13 bases between them. This CDR3 is 14 amino acids long. CDR1 LGHNA and CDR2 YSLEER come from the germline V gene. The DNA of the CDR3 is TGCGCCAGCAGCCGACCCTGGAGGGGAGAGACCCAGTACTTC. Protein product: CASSRPWRGETQYF.

This clonotype was seen many times. V usage is TRBV18 and J usage is TRBJ1-4; D ambiguous. From germline, CDR1 is KGHSH and CDR2 LQKENI. Between the trimmed V and J ends, which lost 4 bases and 1 base, there was a span of 13 bases. This CDR3 is built from 16 residues. The CDR3: CASSRNTQQTNEKLFF. The CDR3 DNA sequence: TGTGCCAGCTCACGGAACACACAGCAAACTAATGAAAAACTGTTTTTT.

This chain joins TRBV5-1 and TRBJ1-1; D gene unclear. Germline assignment: CDR1 SGHRS and CDR2 YFSETQ. Trimming removed 3 bases from V and 5 bases from J, with 17 bases in between. The CDR3 is made up of 15 amino acids. CDR3 bases: TGCGCCAGCAGCTACGCGACCGGGAAAGGGACTGAAGCTTTCTTT. It yields the protein CASSYATGKGTEAFF.

This clonotype has ten or more counts. The chain combines TRBV28 with TRBJ2-1; 7 bases line up with TRBD2. V gave up 1 base and J gave up 0 bases; unmatched junction bases: 3. Germline lookup yields CDR1 MDHEN and CDR2 SYDVKM. This CDR3 has 16 amino acids. The DNA for the CDR3 is TGTGCCAGCAGTTTATCTAGCGGTAGCTCCTACAATGAGCAGTTCTTC. It translates to CASSLSSGSSYNEQFF.